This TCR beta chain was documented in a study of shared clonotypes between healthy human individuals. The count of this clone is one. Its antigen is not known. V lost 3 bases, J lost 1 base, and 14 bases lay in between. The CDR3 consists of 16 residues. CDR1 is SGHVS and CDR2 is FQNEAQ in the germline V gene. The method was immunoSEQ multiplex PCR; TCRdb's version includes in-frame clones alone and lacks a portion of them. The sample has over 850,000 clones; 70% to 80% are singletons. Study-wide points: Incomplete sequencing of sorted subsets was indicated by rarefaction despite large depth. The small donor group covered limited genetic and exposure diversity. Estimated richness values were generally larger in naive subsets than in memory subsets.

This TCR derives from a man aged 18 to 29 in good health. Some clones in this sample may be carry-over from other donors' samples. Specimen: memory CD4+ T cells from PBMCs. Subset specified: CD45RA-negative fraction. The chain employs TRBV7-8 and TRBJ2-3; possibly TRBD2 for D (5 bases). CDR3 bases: TGTGCCAGCAGCTTGCGGGCAGCGTTACGCACAGATACGCAGTATTTT. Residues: CASSLRAALRTDTQYF.